These 11 T cell receptor beta chains originate from one sample sequenced in a study of T cells in Graves' hyperthyroidism and ophthalmopathy. TCR beta CDR3 regions were amplified from RNA transcripts. Using the HTBI primer set, a first-round RT-PCR was run on the TCR CDR3. Via MiXCR, TCRdb re-called the multiplex PCR reads, giving one row per CDR3 protein. Of approximately 530,000 distinct CDR3 sequences in the sample, approximately 15% are singletons; the top ten hold 15% to 20%. The sequenced material came from blood. These receptors originate from a woman younger than 30 with Graves' hyperthyroidism.

This chain uses TRBV7-3 with TRBJ2-5; 8 bases line up with TRBD2. CDR3 size: 15 residues. CDR1 and CDR2 from the germline V gene are SGHTA and FQGTGA. The V segment lost 5 bases and the J segment 1 base; nucleotides outside the gene matches: 6. The CDR3 nucleotides are TGTGCCAGCAGCATTGATGGGACTAGCCAAGAGACCCAGTACTTC. As protein: CASSIDGTSQETQYF.

Only a few counts were recorded for this clonotype. V is TRBV11-1 and J is TRBJ2-2, with D unresolved. The V end lost 5 bases, the J end lost 5 bases, and 18 bases lay between the germline ends. Germline V lookup: CDR1 SGHAT, CDR2 FQDESV (reference sequence). The CDR3 contains 16 residues. The DNA for the CDR3 is TGTGCCAGCAGCGCAATAGACGAGACATATACCGGGGAGCTGTTTTTT. Translated, it gives CASSAIDETYTGELFF.

This clonotype occurred many times. The chain carries TRBV6-5 and TRBJ1-3; D possibly corresponds to TRBD1 (6 bases). The CDR3 is made up of 15 amino acids. The ends were cut back, 4 bases at V and 4 bases at J, with 14 bases in the middle. Germline values: CDR1 MNHEY, CDR2 SVGAGI. The CDR3 here is CASSFRTGRGNTIYF. The CDR3 nucleotides are TGTGCCAGCAGTTTCCGAACAGGGCGCGGAAACACCATATATTTT.

V gene TRBV5-5 combines with J gene TRBJ2-7, with TRBD2 identical over 7 bases. CDR3 length equals 15 residues. J was trimmed by 3 bases and V by 4 bases; bases with no gene match: 10. Per the germline V gene, CDR1 is SGHKS and CDR2 is YYEKEE (reference sequence). CDR3 sequence: CASSPRGVGSYEQYF. CDR3 nucleotide sequence: TGTGCCAGCAGCCCACGGGGGGTAGGGAGCTACGAGCAGTACTTC.

This clonotype was seen repeatedly, ten times or more. The CDR3 region has the DNA TGTGCCAGCAGTTTTGTATCGGATACGCAGTATTTT. Protein: CASSFVSDTQYF. V and J are TRBV11-2 and TRBJ2-3, with D unclear. Deletions cut 6 bases from V and 6 bases from J, with 10 bases between. The CDR3 has 12 amino acids. The germline V gene has CDR1 SGHAT and CDR2 FQNNGV.

This clonotype was recorded many times. CDR3 protein: CASSPAWSEQFF. The CDR3 DNA follows: TGTGCCAGCAGCCCGGCCTGGAGTGAGCAGTTCTTC. V and J are TRBV11-2 and TRBJ2-1; D uncertain. This CDR3 has 12 amino acids. From germline, CDR1 is SGHAT and CDR2 FQNNGV. Trimming removed 5 bases at V and 9 bases at J, with 11 bases between.

This clonotype came up a few times. The chain is built from TRBV24-1 and TRBJ1-5; 7 bases align to TRBD1. This CDR3 is built from 15 residues. Trimming at V came to 2 bases and at J to 4 bases, leaving 4 bases not matched to a gene. Germline CDR1 is KGHDR and CDR2 is SFDVKD. The CDR3 DNA is TGTGCCACCAGTGATTCTCAGGGGGATAATCAGCCCCAGCATTTT. Its translation is CATSDSQGDNQPQHF.

The chain couples TRBV7-6 to TRBJ2-7; the match to TRBD1 covers 8 bases. Germline assignment: CDR1 SGHVS and CDR2 FNYEAQ. Trimming at V came to 0 bases and at J to 1 base, leaving 5 bases not matched to a gene. This CDR3 is built from 16 residues. CDR3 loop: CASSLAGTGPSYEQYF. The CDR3 DNA reads as TGTGCCAGCAGCTTAGCGGGGACAGGACCATCCTACGAGCAGTACTTC.

The V and J genes are TRBV5-4 and TRBJ2-3; the D gene is possibly TRBD2 (7 bases). CDR1 is SGHNT, CDR2 YYREEE, per germline (reference sequence). The CDR3 totals 14 residues. V lost 4 bases and J 3 bases, leaving 12 bases between the germline ends. The DNA for the CDR3 is TGTGCCAGCAGCAACGGGGGGCCAACAGATACGCAGTATTTT. As protein: CASSNGGPTDTQYF.

This clonotype was seen only a few times. The rearrangement uses TRBV6-2 or TRBV6-3 and TRBJ2-4; 7 bases line up with TRBD1. Trimming removed 5 bases from V and 8 bases from J; junction bases left unmatched: 21. Germline CDR1 and CDR2: MNHEY and SVGEGT. The CDR3 length is 18 residues. Written as DNA, the CDR3 is TGTGCCAGCAGTCCGCCCTTCTTGACAGGGAGAATGTGGGACATTCAGTACTTC. Its translation is CASSPPFLTGRMWDIQYF.

This clonotype was found many times. The chain is built from TRBV7-9 and TRBJ2-3; D is unresolved. Germline CDR1 and CDR2: SEHNR and FQNEAQ (reference sequence). Deletions cut 4 bases from V and 2 bases from J, with 7 bases between. The CDR3 has 13 residues. The CDR3 loop is CASSSPNTDTQYF. DNA of the CDR3: TGTGCCAGCAGCTCCCCGAACACAGATACGCAGTATTTT.